This paragraph covers one T cell receptor (beta chain) sequence. This sample was taken from a study of T cell changes during pregnancy in multiple sclerosis. Clones were read by immunoSEQ multiplex PCR, and TCRdb kept only the in-frame ones, dropping some. The table includes about 59,000 clones, roughly 92% detected once. The CDR3 loop spans 14 amino acids. V shed 4 bases and J shed 7 bases, with 16 bases lying between them. The germline V gene has CDR1 MGHDK and CDR2 SYGVNS. The TCR sequence derives from a female donor in good health, enrolled as a control in a pregnancy study. This material consisted of peripheral blood, taken in the third trimester of pregnancy. This chain connects TRBV25-1 to TRBJ1-1; D is unresolved. The CDR3 spells CASSAGIVMGEAFF. The CDR3 nucleotides read TGTGCCAGCAGTGCGGGAATCGTGATGGGTGAAGCTTTCTTT.